Listed below are T cell receptor beta chains from one sample, sequenced in a study of blood T cell repertoires in COVID-19. The repertoire was sequenced with immunoSEQ multiplex PCR; TCRdb's copy has only in-frame clones and lacks some. The table has approximately 140,000 clones, 70% to 80% seen once. Material for sequencing was peripheral blood. These receptors all come from a man aged 45-60 years with acute or convalescent COVID-19. Each CDR3 is given with its conserved first and last residue. The order of the fields is V gene, J gene, D gene, clone size, CDR3 DNA, CDR3 protein. The D gene is left open where the match is weak. The size of a clone is reported for some rows only, either as once, few or many, or as a class for expanded clones.

V gene: TRBV25-1; J gene: TRBJ1-6; D gene: .; clone size: .; CDR3 DNA: TGTGCCAGCAGTGAAGCAGATAATTCACCCCTCCACTTT; CDR3 protein: CASSEADNSPLHF
V gene: TRBV5-1; J gene: TRBJ2-2; D gene: TRBD1; clone size: .; CDR3 DNA: TGCGCCAGCAGCTGGGACAGGGCCAACACCGGGGAGCTGTTTTTT; CDR3 protein: CASSWDRANTGELFF
V gene: TRBV6-5; J gene: TRBJ1-5; D gene: .; clone size: .; CDR3 DNA: TGTGCCAGCGAAGGGGAAGGGCCCCAGCATTTT; CDR3 protein: CASEGEGPQHF
V gene: TRBV9; J gene: TRBJ2-4; D gene: .; clone size: .; CDR3 DNA: TGTGCCAGCAGCGTAGTTGGGGCTCAAGCCAAAAACATTCAGTACTTC; CDR3 protein: CASSVVGAQAKNIQYF
V gene: TRBV15; J gene: TRBJ1-1; D gene: .; clone size: .; CDR3 DNA: TGTGCCACCAGCAGAGGAACAGAGATGAACACTGAAGCTTTCTTT; CDR3 protein: CATSRGTEMNTEAFF
V gene: TRBV6-4; J gene: TRBJ2-7; D gene: TRBD1; clone size: few; CDR3 DNA: TGTGCCGGAATAGGACAGGGTTACTACGAGCAGTACTTC; CDR3 protein: CAGIGQGYYEQYF
V gene: TRBV12-3/TRBV12-4; J gene: TRBJ2-1; D gene: .; clone size: .; CDR3 DNA: TGTGCCAGCAGTTTGGGGGCACTCGATGAGCAGTTCTTC; CDR3 protein: CASSLGALDEQFF
V gene: TRBV9; J gene: TRBJ2-1; D gene: TRBD2; clone size: once; CDR3 DNA: TGTGCCAGCAGCACCCGGACTAGCGGGGGGCCGTTTGATGAGCAGTTCTTC; CDR3 protein: CASSTRTSGGPFDEQFF
V gene: TRBV19; J gene: TRBJ1-1; D gene: .; clone size: .; CDR3 DNA: TGTGCCAGTAGCCCCCGGGGAGGGGGCACTGAAGCTTTCTTT; CDR3 protein: CASSPRGGGTEAFF
V gene: TRBV12-3/TRBV12-4; J gene: TRBJ1-2; D gene: .; clone size: .; CDR3 DNA: TGTGCCAGCAGTCGGGAGGCCTATGGCTACACCTTC; CDR3 protein: CASSREAYGYTF
V gene: TRBV6-1; J gene: TRBJ2-3; D gene: TRBD2; clone size: once; CDR3 DNA: TGTGCCAGCAGTGAAGTGGGCGGGGGGGCGACAGATACGCAGTATTTT; CDR3 protein: CASSEVGGGATDTQYF
V gene: TRBV27; J gene: TRBJ1-5; D gene: .; clone size: .; CDR3 DNA: TGTGCCAGCAGTCCTCGGAGCGGCCTCTATAGCAATCAGCCCCAGCATTTT; CDR3 protein: CASSPRSGLYSNQPQHF
V gene: TRBV4-2; J gene: TRBJ1-1; D gene: .; clone size: .; CDR3 DNA: TGTGCCAGCAGAGACACAGGCACTGAAGCTTTCTTT; CDR3 protein: CASRDTGTEAFF
V gene: TRBV5-1; J gene: TRBJ2-1; D gene: .; clone size: few; CDR3 DNA: TGCGCCAGCAGCACCCAGGGATCTGGGTTGTACAATGAGCAGTTCTTC; CDR3 protein: CASSTQGSGLYNEQFF
V gene: TRBV5-1; J gene: TRBJ1-5; D gene: .; clone size: .; CDR3 DNA: TGCGCCAGCAGCTTGGATCCCGGGATCAATCAGCCCCAGCATTTT; CDR3 protein: CASSLDPGINQPQHF
V gene: TRBV2; J gene: TRBJ2-1; D gene: TRBD2; clone size: .; CDR3 DNA: TGTGCCAGCCGGACTAGCGGGGGGGCCTATGAGCAGTTCTTC; CDR3 protein: CASRTSGGAYEQFF
V gene: TRBV10-2; J gene: TRBJ1-5; D gene: .; clone size: .; CDR3 DNA: TGCGCCAGCAGACAGGGCGGTTTTAGCAATCAGCCCCAGCATTTT; CDR3 protein: CASRQGGFSNQPQHF
V gene: TRBV5-1; J gene: TRBJ2-2; D gene: .; clone size: .; CDR3 DNA: TGCGCCAGCAGTGTCCAGGGGAACACCGGGGAGCTGTTTTTT; CDR3 protein: CASSVQGNTGELFF
V gene: TRBV20-1; J gene: TRBJ1-6; D gene: .; clone size: .; CDR3 DNA: TGCAGTGCTAGTTCGGCCGCAGGGCGCTCCTATAATTCACCCCTCCACTTT; CDR3 protein: CSASSAAGRSYNSPLHF
V gene: TRBV10-3; J gene: TRBJ1-6; D gene: .; clone size: few; CDR3 DNA: TGTGCCATCAGGGGAGGGTACAATTCACCCCTCCACTTT; CDR3 protein: CAIRGGYNSPLHF
V gene: TRBV15; J gene: TRBJ1-4; D gene: .; clone size: .; CDR3 DNA: TGTGCCACCAGCGGGAGGAGATTAGGTAATGAAAAACTGTTTTTT; CDR3 protein: CATSGRRLGNEKLFF
V gene: TRBV10-3; J gene: TRBJ1-6; D gene: TRBD1; clone size: .; CDR3 DNA: TGTGCCATCAGTGAGTCTCTGACAGGGGGCAATTCACCCCTCCACTTT; CDR3 protein: CAISESLTGGNSPLHF
V gene: TRBV7-9; J gene: TRBJ2-7; D gene: .; clone size: once; CDR3 DNA: TGTGCCAGCAGACCCAAGACGGGGTACGAGCAGTACTTC; CDR3 protein: CASRPKTGYEQYF
V gene: TRBV5-1; J gene: TRBJ2-5; D gene: TRBD1; clone size: .; CDR3 DNA: TGCGCCAGCAGCTTGTCTACAGGGGGCCTCCAAGAGACCCAGTACTTC; CDR3 protein: CASSLSTGGLQETQYF
V gene: TRBV5-1; J gene: TRBJ2-3; D gene: TRBD2; clone size: .; CDR3 DNA: TGCGCCAGCAGCTCGGTGAAAGTAGCGGGGGGTATAGATACGCAGTATTTT; CDR3 protein: CASSSVKVAGGIDTQYF
V gene: TRBV30; J gene: TRBJ2-6; D gene: TRBD1; clone size: .; CDR3 DNA: TGTGCCTGGAGACGTCCGGGACAGGCCAGCTCTGGGGCCAACGTCCTGACTTTC; CDR3 protein: CAWRRPGQASSGANVLTF
V gene: TRBV5-6; J gene: TRBJ1-6; D gene: TRBD1; clone size: .; CDR3 DNA: TGTGCCAGCAGCTACATTGGGACAGGGGAAGATCCCCTCCACTTT; CDR3 protein: CASSYIGTGEDPLHF
V gene: TRBV2; J gene: TRBJ1-5; D gene: .; clone size: .; CDR3 DNA: TGTGCCAGCCTGAGCGGACCGATCGAACACAATCAGCCCCAGCATTTT; CDR3 protein: CASLSGPIEHNQPQHF
V gene: TRBV15; J gene: TRBJ1-2; D gene: .; clone size: few; CDR3 DNA: TGTGCCACCAGCAGAGCGCTGACAGGCAACTATGGCTACACCTTC; CDR3 protein: CATSRALTGNYGYTF
V gene: TRBV11-2; J gene: TRBJ1-3; D gene: .; clone size: few; CDR3 DNA: TGTGCCAGCAGCTTAGATCGGTCATCTAGAAACACCATATATTTT; CDR3 protein: CASSLDRSSRNTIYF
V gene: TRBV30; J gene: TRBJ2-6; D gene: TRBD1; clone size: once; CDR3 DNA: TGTGCCTGGAGTTACGGCGGGACAGGGATCTCTGGGGCCAACGTCCTGACTTTC; CDR3 protein: CAWSYGGTGISGANVLTF